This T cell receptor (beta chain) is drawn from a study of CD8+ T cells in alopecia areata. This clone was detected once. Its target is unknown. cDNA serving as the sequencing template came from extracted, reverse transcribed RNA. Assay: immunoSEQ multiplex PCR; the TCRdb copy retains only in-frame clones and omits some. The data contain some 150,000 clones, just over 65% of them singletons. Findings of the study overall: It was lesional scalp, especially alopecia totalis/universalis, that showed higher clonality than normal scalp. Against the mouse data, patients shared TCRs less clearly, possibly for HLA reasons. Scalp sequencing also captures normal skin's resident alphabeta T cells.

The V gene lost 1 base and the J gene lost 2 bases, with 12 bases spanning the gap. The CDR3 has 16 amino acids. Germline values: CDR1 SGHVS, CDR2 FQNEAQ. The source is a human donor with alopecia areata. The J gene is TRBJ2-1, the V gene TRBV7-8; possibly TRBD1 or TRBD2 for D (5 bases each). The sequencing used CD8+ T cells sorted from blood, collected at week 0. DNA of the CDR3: TGTGCCAGCAGCTTAGGGAGCCGGGGCCCCTACAATGAGCAGTTCTTC. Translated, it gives CASSLGSRGPYNEQFF. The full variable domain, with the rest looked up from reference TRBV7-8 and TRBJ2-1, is GAGVSQSPRYKVAKRGQDVALRCDPISGHVSLFWYQQALGQGPEFLTYFQNEAQLDKSGLPSDRFFAERPEGSVSTLKIQRTQQEDSAVYLCASSLGSRGPYNEQFFGPGTRLTVL.